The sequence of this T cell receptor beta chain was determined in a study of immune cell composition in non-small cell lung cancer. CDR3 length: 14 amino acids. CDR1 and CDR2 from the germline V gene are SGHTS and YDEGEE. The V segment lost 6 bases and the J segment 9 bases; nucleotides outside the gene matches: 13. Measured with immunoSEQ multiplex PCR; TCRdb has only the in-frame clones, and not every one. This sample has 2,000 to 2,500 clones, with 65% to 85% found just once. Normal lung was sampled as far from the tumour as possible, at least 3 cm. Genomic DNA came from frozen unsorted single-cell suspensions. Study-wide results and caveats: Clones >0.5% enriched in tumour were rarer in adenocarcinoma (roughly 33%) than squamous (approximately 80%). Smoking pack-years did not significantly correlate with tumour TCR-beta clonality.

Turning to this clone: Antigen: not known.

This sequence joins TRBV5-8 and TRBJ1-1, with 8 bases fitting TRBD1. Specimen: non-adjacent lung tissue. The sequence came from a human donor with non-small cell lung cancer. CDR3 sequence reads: CASNLQGDVPKAFF. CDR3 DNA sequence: TGTGCCAGCAACTTACAGGGGGATGTGCCGAAAGCTTTCTTT.